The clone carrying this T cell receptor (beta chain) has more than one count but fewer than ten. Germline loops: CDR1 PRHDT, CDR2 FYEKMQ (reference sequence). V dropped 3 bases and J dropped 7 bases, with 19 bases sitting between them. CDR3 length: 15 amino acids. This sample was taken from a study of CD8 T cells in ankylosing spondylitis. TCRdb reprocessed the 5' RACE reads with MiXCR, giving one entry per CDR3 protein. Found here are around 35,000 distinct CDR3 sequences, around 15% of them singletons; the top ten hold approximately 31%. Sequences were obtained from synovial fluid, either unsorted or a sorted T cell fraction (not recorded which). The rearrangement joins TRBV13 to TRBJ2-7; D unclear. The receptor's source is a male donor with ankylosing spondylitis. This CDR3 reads CASSLRSQVGLEQYF. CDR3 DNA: TGTGCCAGCAGCTTGAGGAGCCAGGTCGGGTTAGAGCAGTACTTC.